One sample yielded the 28 T cell receptor beta chains listed below, sequenced in a study of blood T cells in healthy people across ages. Alongside a J-beta primer mix, a sample-barcoded 5' primer served in a second PCR lasting roughly 7 to 11 cycles. TCRdb ran MiXCR on the 5' RACE reads and lists one entry per CDR3 protein. Found here are 780,000 or so distinct CDR3 sequences, more than 20% of them singletons; the top ten hold under 4.5%. The same data also contributed to another study, on T cells of mothers and their children.

What was sequenced was blood. The receptors shown here come from a boy aged 5-17 years in good health.

This clonotype was seen more than once but under ten times. The chain recombines TRBV10-3 with TRBJ1-1; D call uncertain. The CDR3 has 16 residues. Germline CDR1 is ENHRY and CDR2 is SYGVKD. V was cut by 0 bases and J by 1 base, with 12 bases left in between. The CDR3 protein is CAISESLPGRNTEAFF. In DNA, the CDR3 is TGTGCCATCAGTGAGTCGTTACCCGGGAGGAACACTGAAGCTTTCTTT.

This clonotype was observed a few times. This chain connects TRBV10-3 to TRBJ2-7, with D perhaps TRBD2 (6 bases). The CDR3 loop spans 15 amino acids. Germline lookup yields CDR1 ENHRY and CDR2 SYGVKD. The ends were cut back, 6 bases at V and 3 bases at J, with 18 bases in the middle. CDR3 protein: CAIRDPGVALYEQYF. The DNA of the CDR3 is TGTGCCATCAGGGACCCGGGGGTGGCCCTCTACGAGCAGTACTTC.

In regard to this clonotype: One junction end disagrees with the germline gene, perhaps due to a read error. Here the CDR3 reads CSSKTSGSGASVLTF. The CDR3, as DNA: TGCAGTTCCAAAACCTCGGGCTCTGGGGCCAGCGTCCTGACTTTC. The chain has TRBV20-1 and TRBJ2-6; D is possibly TRBD1 (5 bases). CDR1 DFQATT and CDR2 SNEGSKA come from the germline V gene (reference sequence). The CDR3 extends over 15 amino acids.

The V and J genes are TRBV28 and TRBJ2-1; 8 nucleotides line up with TRBD1. The germline V gene has CDR1 MDHEN and CDR2 SYDVKM. The junction had 5 bases not matched to a gene; V was cut back by 3 bases and J by 7 bases. The CDR3 loop spans 14 amino acids. The CDR3: CASSFWQGANEQFF. The CDR3 nucleotides are TGTGCCAGCAGTTTTTGGCAGGGGGCAAATGAGCAGTTCTTC.

The rearrangement uses TRBV5-1 and TRBJ1-6; 7 bases are a match to TRBD1. CDR3 size: 14 residues. Losses at the gene ends were 4 bases for V and 6 bases for J; bases not matched to a gene: 4. Germline CDR1 reads SGHRS; CDR2 reads YFSETQ. The CDR3 DNA follows: TGCGCCAGCAGCCAAGGGACAGTTAATTCACCCCTCCACTTT. Translated: CASSQGTVNSPLHF. Drawing the rest from reference TRBV5-1 and TRBJ1-6, the complete variable domain is KAGVTQTPRYLIKTRGQQVTLSCSPISGHRSVSWYQQTPGQGLQFLFEYFSETQRNKGNFPGRFSGRQFSNSRSEMNVSTLELGDSALYLCASSQGTVNSPLHFGNGTRLTVT.

V and J are TRBV28 and TRBJ2-5; no clear D gene. Germline assignment: CDR1 MDHEN and CDR2 SYDVKM. The CDR3 extends over 14 amino acids. The V end was cut by 7 bases, the J end by 7 bases, with 19 bases between. CDR3 nucleotide sequence: TGTGCCAGCACCCCTGCAGGACGCGTCAGGACCCAGTACTTC. The encoded protein is CASTPAGRVRTQYF.

This clonotype has ten or more counts. A much larger clone differs by one base, so this may be a read error. This chain uses TRBV27 with TRBJ2-7; 7 bases map to TRBD2. The V gene's germline CDR1 is MNHEY and CDR2 SMNVEV (reference sequence). The CDR3 is 15 residues long. Trimming cost V 6 bases and J 2 bases; bases outside gene matches: 10. The DNA of the CDR3 is TGTGCCAGCAGCACCACTAGCGTCGCCCCCTACGAGCAGTACTTC. Its protein is CASSTTSVAPYEQYF.

In this sample, this clonotype turned up a few times. The chain has TRBV7-2 and TRBJ2-5; TRBD2 matches at 7 bases. The CDR3 has 14 residues. J lost 3 bases, V lost 5 bases, and 6 bases had no gene match. Germline loops: CDR1 SGHTA, CDR2 FQGNSA. The CDR3 region has the DNA TGTGCCAGCAGCACCACTAGCGTAGAAGAGACCCAGTACTTC. It specifies CASSTTSVEETQYF.

V and J are TRBV7-9 and TRBJ2-7; D may correspond to TRBD1 or TRBD2 (6 bases each). This CDR3 has 17 residues. Trimming took 5 bases from V and 2 from J, leaving 22 bases between them. Germline CDR1 SEHNR, CDR2 FQNEAQ (reference sequence). CDR3 loop: CASSGFRGQGNPYEQYF. DNA for the CDR3: TGTGCCAGCAGCGGTTTCCGGGGGCAGGGGAACCCCTACGAGCAGTACTTC.

The V call is TRBV6-2 or TRBV6-3, the J call TRBJ2-5, with 9 nucleotides matching TRBD1. Germline V gene sequence: CDR1 MNHEY, CDR2 SVGEGT. V was pared by 6 bases and J by 6 bases, with 8 bases of the junction left unmatched. The CDR3 consists of 14 residues. DNA for the CDR3: TGTGCCAGCAGATATGGGACAGGGAAGCAGACCCAGTACTTC. This codes for CASRYGTGKQTQYF.

The gene calls are TRBV7-9 and TRBJ2-7; D perhaps matches TRBD2 (6 bases). Trimming left V 4 bases short and J 6 bases short, with 16 bases between. CDR3 length equals 14 residues. Germline CDR1 SEHNR, CDR2 FQNEAQ (reference sequence). This CDR3 is CASSSREGTGEQYF. The CDR3 region has the DNA TGTGCCAGCAGCTCTCGCGAGGGGACTGGCGAGCAGTACTTC.

This clonotype was recorded a few times. The J gene is TRBJ1-2, the V gene TRBV2, with 7 bases aligning to TRBD1. The germline gives CDR1 SNHLY, CDR2 FYNNEI. The junction had 2 bases not matched to a gene; V was cut back by 7 bases and J by 6 bases. This CDR3 has 11 residues. The CDR3: CASTRGNGYTF. In DNA, the CDR3 is TGTGCCAGCACCAGGGGGAATGGCTACACCTTC.

In this sample, this clonotype turned up a few times. The CDR3 spells CASNGGWGYEQYF. The CDR3 DNA reads as TGTGCCAGTAACGGGGGATGGGGCTACGAGCAGTACTTC. V and J are TRBV19 and TRBJ2-7, with D tentatively TRBD2 (6 bases). The CDR3 has 13 amino acids. V was cut by 7 bases and J by 3 bases, with 13 bases left in between. CDR1 LNHDA and CDR2 SQIVND come from the germline V gene (reference sequence). The full variable domain, rest sourced from reference TRBV19 and TRBJ2-7, is DGGITQSPKYLFRKEGQNVTLSCEQNLNHDAMYWYRQDPGQGLRLIYYSQIVNDFQKGDIAEGYSVSREKKESFPLTVTSAQKNPTAFYLCASNGGWGYEQYFGPGTRLTVT.

This clonotype was seen only a few times. The chain employs TRBV25-1 and TRBJ2-6, with unresolved D. The germline V gene has CDR1 MGHDK and CDR2 SYGVNS. The CDR3 totals 14 residues. With 5 bases removed from V and 0 bases from J, the gap between germline ends came to 5 bases. CDR3 residues: CASSKGSGANVLTF. The CDR3 nucleotides read TGTGCCAGCAGTAAAGGCTCTGGGGCCAACGTCCTGACTTTC.

This clonotype has just one count. This chain uses TRBV29-1 with TRBJ1-1, with D unresolved. CDR1 and CDR2 (germline): SQVTM, ANQGSEA. V shed 4 bases and J shed 0 bases, with 9 bases lying between them. The CDR3 consists of 13 residues. This CDR3 reads CSVVRQVNTEAFF. The CDR3 DNA follows: TGCAGCGTTGTACGGCAGGTGAACACTGAAGCTTTCTTT.

This chain uses TRBV3-1 with TRBJ1-4; no firm D call. The CDR3 has 14 amino acids. V lost 4 bases to trimming and J lost 7 bases, with 13 bases between them. Germline V gene data show CDR1 as LGHDT and CDR2 as YNNKEL (reference sequence). Written as DNA, the CDR3 is TGTGCCAGCAGCCCCTCACCGGCTATTGAAAAACTGTTTTTT. This translates into CASSPSPAIEKLFF.

The chain employs TRBV18 and TRBJ2-5; D gene uncertain. With the DNA end fitting TRBJ2-7 better, the J assignment may be wrong. From germline, CDR1 is KGHSH and CDR2 LQKENI. The CDR3 length is 11 residues. CDR3 bases: TGTGCCAGCTCACCTCGTAACGAGCAGTACTTC. Residues: CASSPRNEQYF.

This clonotype was counted once. The chain combines TRBV12-3 or TRBV12-4 with TRBJ1-1, with D hard to call. Trimming removed 5 bases from V and 7 bases from J, with 17 bases in between. The CDR3 has 14 amino acids. The CDR3 loop is CASSHLRSFSEAFF. CDR3 in DNA: TGTGCCAGCAGTCACCTTCGGAGTTTTAGTGAAGCTTTCTTT.

There are a few counts of this clonotype. This chain uses TRBV29-1 with TRBJ2-3; D not certain. The germline CDR1 and CDR2 sequences are SQVTM and ANQGSEA. V was pared by 4 bases and J by 1 base, with 9 bases between. The CDR3 extends over 13 amino acids. In nucleotides, the CDR3 is TGCAGCGTTGGCCTTTTGGGCACAGATACGCAGTATTTT. Amino acid sequence: CSVGLLGTDTQYF.

The V call is TRBV6-5, the J call TRBJ2-7; D not resolved. The V gene lost 0 bases and the J gene lost 3 bases, with 9 bases spanning the gap. Germline CDR1 and CDR2: MNHEY and SVGAGI. CDR3 length equals 14 residues. This chain's CDR3 is CASSYSTAFYEQYF. CDR3 sequence (DNA): TGTGCCAGCAGTTACTCGACTGCATTCTACGAGCAGTACTTC.

The CDR3 loop reads CASSLGLAQRTYEQYF. The CDR3 bases are TGTGCCAGCAGCTTAGGACTAGCGCAACGAACCTACGAGCAGTACTTC. This chain links TRBV7-9 with TRBJ2-7; 8 bases line up with TRBD2. The V gene's germline CDR1 is SEHNR and CDR2 FQNEAQ (reference sequence). The V segment lost 1 base and the J segment 2 bases; nucleotides outside the gene matches: 7. The CDR3 extends over 16 amino acids.

V usage is TRBV6-2 or TRBV6-3 and J usage is TRBJ2-5; D might be TRBD2 (6 bases). CDR1 MNHEY and CDR2 SVGEGT come from the germline V gene. The CDR3 consists of 14 residues. V gave up 1 base and J gave up 5 bases, with 11 bases separating them. Written as DNA, the CDR3 is TGTGCCAGCAGTTACTTTGGGACTTTGGAGACCCAGTACTTC. Its protein product is CASSYFGTLETQYF.

A word on this clonotype: Its ends do not fully match the called genes, so a read error is possible. The rearrangement joins TRBV6-2 or TRBV6-3 to TRBJ2-5, with D tentatively TRBD1 (6 bases). Looked up from germline, CDR1 is MNHEY and CDR2 is SVGEGT. CDR3 size: 15 residues. Here the CDR3 reads CASSPGTKYQGTQHF. The CDR3 bases are TGTGCCAGCAGTCCCGGGACAAAGTACCAAGGGACCCAGCACTTC.

This clonotype was seen a few times. This chain links TRBV28 with TRBJ2-5; 11 bases align to TRBD2. The J call may be incorrect, as the DNA end agrees better with TRBJ2-7. The CDR3 extends over 14 amino acids. Germline V gene lookup returns CDR1 MDHEN and CDR2 SYDVKM. The CDR3 loop reads CASSGTSGAYEQYF. In DNA form, the CDR3 reads TGTGCCAGCAGCGGGACTAGCGGCGCCTACGAGCAGTACTTC.

A few counts support this clonotype. The chain links TRBV20-1 to TRBJ1-2; no firm D call. There are 14 residues in the CDR3. Trimming cost V 1 base and J 5 bases, with 14 bases left between them. Looked up from germline, CDR1 is DFQATT and CDR2 is SNEGSKA (reference sequence). The CDR3 loop reads CSARVVTIAYGYTF. The DNA of the CDR3 is TGCAGTGCTAGAGTGGTCACGATCGCGTATGGCTACACCTTC.

The chain links TRBV4-3 to TRBJ2-7; no reliable D call. CDR1 is LGHNA, CDR2 YSLEER, per germline. V lost 0 bases and J lost 0, with 6 bases in between. There are 14 residues in the CDR3. The CDR3 sequence is CASSQERFSYEQYF. DNA of the CDR3: TGCGCCAGCAGCCAAGAGCGATTCTCCTACGAGCAGTACTTC.

The chain joins TRBV6-5 to TRBJ2-5; 13 bases are a match to TRBD2. After removal of 7 bases from V and 5 bases from J, the junction contained 13 bases not matched to a gene. The CDR3 is 17 amino acids. The germline CDR1 and CDR2 sequences are MNHEY and SVGAGI. The CDR3 protein is CASMSLLAGGVFETQYF. CDR3 DNA sequence: TGTGCCAGCATGTCCTTACTAGCGGGAGGGGTCTTTGAGACCCAGTACTTC.

V and J are TRBV4-3 and TRBJ2-5, with D maybe TRBD1 (6 bases). The J call may not be correct, given that the DNA end is closer to TRBJ2-7. Germline V gives CDR1 LGHNA, CDR2 YSLEER. This CDR3 is 15 amino acids long. CDR3 sequence: CASSRNHREYYEQYF. The CDR3 nucleotides are TGCGCCAGCAGCCGCAATCACAGGGAGTACTACGAGCAGTACTTC.